The present T cell receptor beta chain was sequenced within a study of cytomegalovirus exposure and HLA in healthy donors. The study, taken as a whole, reports: When analyzed later, a missense DCLRE1C variant was found to be linked to TCR beta V- and J-gene trimming. Some V segments, TRBV6-2 and TRBV6-3 among them, were indistinguishable and were therefore excluded.

V was pared by 1 base and J by 5 bases, with 15 bases of the junction left unmatched. CDR1 and CDR2 (germline): SGHAT, FQNNGV. CDR3 length equals 19 residues. The PCR employed 60 Vbeta primers together with 13 Jbeta primers. This table comes from immunoSEQ multiplex PCR, and its TCRdb copy is limited to in-frame clones, with some not included. The sample lists 140,000 to 150,000 clones, 70% to 80% seen once, with 2.1% in the top ten. In regard to this clone: What it binds is not known.

The sequenced sample was PBMCs. The clonotype was recovered from a woman aged 60-75 years in good health and CMV-seropositive. This sequence joins TRBV11-2 and TRBJ2-5; TRBD2 aligns across 11 bases. Here the CDR3 DNA reads TGTGCCAGCAGCTTAGGGAGGATGATAGCGGGAGGGCCTCGGGAGACCCAGTACTTC. Translated: CASSLGRMIAGGPRETQYF. The variable domain in full, completed from reference TRBV11-2 and TRBJ2-5, reads EAGVAQSPRYKIIEKRQSVAFWCNPISGHATLYWYQQILGQGPKLLIQFQNNGVVDDSQLPKDRFSAERLKGVDSTLKIQPAKLEDSAVYLCASSLGRMIAGGPRETQYFGPGTRLLVL.